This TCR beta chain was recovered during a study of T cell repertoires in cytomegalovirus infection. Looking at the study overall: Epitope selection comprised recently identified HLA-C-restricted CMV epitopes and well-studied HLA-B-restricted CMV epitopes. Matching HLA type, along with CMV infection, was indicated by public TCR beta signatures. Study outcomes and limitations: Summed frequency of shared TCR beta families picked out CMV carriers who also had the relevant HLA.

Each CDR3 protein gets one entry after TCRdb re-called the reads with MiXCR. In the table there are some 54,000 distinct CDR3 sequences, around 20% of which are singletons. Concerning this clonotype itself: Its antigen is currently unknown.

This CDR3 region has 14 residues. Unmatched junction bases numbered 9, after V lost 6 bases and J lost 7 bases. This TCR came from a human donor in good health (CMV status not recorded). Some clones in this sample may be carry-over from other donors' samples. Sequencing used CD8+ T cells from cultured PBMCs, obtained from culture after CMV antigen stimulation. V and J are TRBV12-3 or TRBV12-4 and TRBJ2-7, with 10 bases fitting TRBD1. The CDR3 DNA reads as TGTGCCAGCAGCACGGGACAGGGGCCGACGGAGCAGTACTTC. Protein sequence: CASSTGQGPTEQYF.